This T cell receptor beta chain was identified during a study of Ad26.COV2.S vaccination and SARS-CoV-2 variants (dated by TCRdb to the early 2020s). The study in broad terms: TCRbeta repertoire sequencing served as the tool for gauging how specific and how broad the SARS-CoV-2-reactive T cell receptors were following Ad26.COV2.S vaccination. The TCR-sequenced set comprised approximately 30 samples: some 19 Ad26.COV2.S vaccine recipients, 5 placebo recipients and 8 SARS-CoV-2 convalescent individuals. What the work shows at the level of the full study, not this receptor alone: Spike-specific TCR breadth was higher in Ad26.COV2.S recipients than in placebo recipients (P = 0.0014). Vaccine and placebo recipients had comparable non-spike TCR breadth, which fits with the vaccine containing only spike. After vaccination, substantial breadth of spike-specific CD8+ and CD4+ T cell responses was reported. The authors noted that the TCR breadth and depth analyses may have underestimated total T cell responses.

Read against the paper, the sample's time point label means: individuals recovered from natural SARS-CoV-2 infection. As to this clone: No cognate antigen has been identified for it. Per-nucleotide qualities are absent, and no much larger clonotype sits a single base away.

The CDR3 has 13 amino acids, counting the end cysteine and phenylalanine. Of all the DNA, just the CDR3 is kept, 39 bases in frame from base 1. V was cut back by 8 bases and J by 2 bases, leaving a gap of 13 bases between them. The CDR1 and CDR2 encoded by the germline V gene (reference sequence) are LNHDA and SQIVND. TCRbeta CDR3 regions were sequenced with the immunoSEQ Assay. After extraction, genomic DNA underwent amplification by bias-controlled multiplex PCR, followed by high-throughput sequencing. Under the source paper's analysis protocol: To quantify the absolute abundance of each unique TCRbeta CDR3 region, sequences were collapsed and filtered. T cell fraction was estimated by normalization of TCRbeta template counts to usable DNA, with usable DNA being measured through amplification of reference genes present in all nucleated cells. Repertoire TCRs were annotated as SARS-CoV-2-specific when V gene, CDR3 amino acid sequence and J gene were exactly matched to a known reactive TCR set. The reference SARS-CoV-2 TCR set came from MIRA and was filtered for enrichment in COVID-19-positive ImmuneCODE repertoires, removing public or cross-reactive TCRs. Drawing on the MIRA antigens, annotated TCRs were analysed further at the level of specific ORF or position within ORF. Depth was the summed frequency of annotated unique rearrangements, while breadth was defined as annotated unique rearrangements over total unique productive rearrangements. Group comparisons of TCR breadth used two-sided Wilcoxon rank-sum tests. TCRdb holds this immuneACCESS table with in-frame rearrangements only. Some clones are missing; in checked studies, unresolved V genes explain under half, and the rest has no known cause. The V and J calls and clone size were taken over from that table, and D and trimming were inferred from the DNA. In this sample the table shows about 180,000 clones, roughly 89% of which occur a single time. The ten largest clones add up to about 5.5% of the sample.

Recombination joined TRBV19 with TRBJ2-7, with the D segment identity uncertain. The material sequenced was peripheral blood, taken after recovery from COVID-19. The sequence came from a human donor who had recovered from COVID-19. Here the CDR3 is given as CASAGPMPYEQYF. At the DNA level, the sequence is TGTGCCAGTGCCGGACCGATGCCCTACGAGCAGTACTTC.